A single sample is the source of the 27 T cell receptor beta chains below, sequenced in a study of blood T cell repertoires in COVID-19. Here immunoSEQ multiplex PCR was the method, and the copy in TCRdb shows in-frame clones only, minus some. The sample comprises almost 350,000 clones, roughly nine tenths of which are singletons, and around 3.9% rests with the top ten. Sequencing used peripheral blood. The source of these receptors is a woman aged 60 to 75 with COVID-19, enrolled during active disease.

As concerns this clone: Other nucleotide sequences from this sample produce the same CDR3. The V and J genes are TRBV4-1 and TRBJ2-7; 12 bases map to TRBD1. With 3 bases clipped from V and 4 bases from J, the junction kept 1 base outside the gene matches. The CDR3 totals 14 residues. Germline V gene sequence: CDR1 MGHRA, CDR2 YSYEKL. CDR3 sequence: CASSQGQGAYEQYF. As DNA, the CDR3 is TGCGCCAGCAGCCAGGGACAGGGGGCATACGAGCAGTACTTC.

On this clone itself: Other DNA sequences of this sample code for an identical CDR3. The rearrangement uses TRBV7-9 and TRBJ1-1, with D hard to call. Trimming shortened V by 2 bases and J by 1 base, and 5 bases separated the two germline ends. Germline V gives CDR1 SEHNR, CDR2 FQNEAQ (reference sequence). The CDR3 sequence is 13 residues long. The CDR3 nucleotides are TGTGCCAGCAGCTTATTACAGAACACTGAAGCTTTCTTT. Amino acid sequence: CASSLLQNTEAFF.

The CDR3 here is CASSLSNQPQHF. Written as DNA, the CDR3 is TGTGCCAGCAGCCTTAGCAATCAGCCCCAGCATTTT. The rearrangement uses TRBV7-3 and TRBJ1-5; unclear D gene. Germline assignment: CDR1 SGHTA and CDR2 FQGTGA. Deletions cut 5 bases from V and 0 bases from J, with 2 bases between. The CDR3 has 12 residues.

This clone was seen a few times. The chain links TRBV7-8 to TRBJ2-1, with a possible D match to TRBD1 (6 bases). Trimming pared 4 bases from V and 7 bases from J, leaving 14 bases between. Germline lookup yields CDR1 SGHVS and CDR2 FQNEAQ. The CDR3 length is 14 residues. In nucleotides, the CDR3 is TGTGCCAGCAGCTCGAACAGGGCTCGGAATGAGCAGTTCTTC. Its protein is CASSSNRARNEQFF.

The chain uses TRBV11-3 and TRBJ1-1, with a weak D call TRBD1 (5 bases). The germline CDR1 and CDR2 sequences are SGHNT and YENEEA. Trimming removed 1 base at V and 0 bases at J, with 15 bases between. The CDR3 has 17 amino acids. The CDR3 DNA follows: TGTGCCAGCAGCTTAGCCCCGGGACTCAGCATGAACACTGAAGCTTTCTTT. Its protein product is CASSLAPGLSMNTEAFF.

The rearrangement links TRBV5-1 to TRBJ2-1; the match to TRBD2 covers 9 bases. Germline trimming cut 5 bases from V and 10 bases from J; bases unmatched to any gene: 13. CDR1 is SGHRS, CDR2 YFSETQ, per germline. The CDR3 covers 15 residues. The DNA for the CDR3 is TGCGCCAGCAGAGAGGGACTAGCTGGGATCGGGGAGCAGTTCTTC. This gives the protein CASREGLAGIGEQFF.

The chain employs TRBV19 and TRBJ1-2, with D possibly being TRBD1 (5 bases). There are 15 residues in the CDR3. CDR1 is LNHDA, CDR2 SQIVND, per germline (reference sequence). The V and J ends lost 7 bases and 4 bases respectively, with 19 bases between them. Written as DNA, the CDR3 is TGTGCCAGTAATTTCCGGGGCGGGGAGGCCTATGGCTACACCTTC. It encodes CASNFRGGEAYGYTF. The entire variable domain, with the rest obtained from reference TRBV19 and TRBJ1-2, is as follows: DGGITQSPKYLFRKEGQNVTLSCEQNLNHDAMYWYRQDPGQGLRLIYYSQIVNDFQKGDIAEGYSVSREKKESFPLTVTSAQKNPTAFYLCASNFRGGEAYGYTFGSGTRLTVV.

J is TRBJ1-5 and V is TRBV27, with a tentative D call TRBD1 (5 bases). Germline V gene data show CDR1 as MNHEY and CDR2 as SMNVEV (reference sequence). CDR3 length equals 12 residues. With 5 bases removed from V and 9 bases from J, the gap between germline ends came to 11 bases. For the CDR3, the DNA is TGTGCCAGCAGTCCCATCACAGGGCCCCAGCATTTT. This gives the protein CASSPITGPQHF.

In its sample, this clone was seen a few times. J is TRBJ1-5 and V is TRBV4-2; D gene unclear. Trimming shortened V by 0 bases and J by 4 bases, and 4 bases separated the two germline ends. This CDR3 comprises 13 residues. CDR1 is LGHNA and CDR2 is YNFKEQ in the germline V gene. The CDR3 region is CASSQDRNQPQHF. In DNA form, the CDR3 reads TGTGCCAGCAGCCAAGACAGGAATCAGCCCCAGCATTTT.

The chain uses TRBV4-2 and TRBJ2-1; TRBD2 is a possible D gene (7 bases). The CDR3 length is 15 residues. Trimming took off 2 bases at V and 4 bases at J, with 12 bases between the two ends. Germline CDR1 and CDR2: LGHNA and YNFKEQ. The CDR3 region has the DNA TGTGCCAGCAGCCAAAGGCGGGGGCTGTACAATGAGCAGTTCTTC. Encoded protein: CASSQRRGLYNEQFF.

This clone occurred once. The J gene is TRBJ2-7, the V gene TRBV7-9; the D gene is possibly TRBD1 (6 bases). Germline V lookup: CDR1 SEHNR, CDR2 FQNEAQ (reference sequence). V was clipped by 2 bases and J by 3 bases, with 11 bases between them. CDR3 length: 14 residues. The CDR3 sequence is CASSLSQGVYEQYF. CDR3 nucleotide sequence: TGTGCCAGCAGCTTATCACAGGGAGTCTACGAGCAGTACTTC.

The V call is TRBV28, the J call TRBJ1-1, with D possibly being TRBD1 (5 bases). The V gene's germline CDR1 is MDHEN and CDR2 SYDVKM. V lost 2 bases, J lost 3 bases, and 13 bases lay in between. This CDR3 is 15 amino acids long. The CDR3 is CASSLPQGRYTEAFF. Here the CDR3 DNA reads TGTGCCAGCAGTTTACCGCAGGGTAGGTACACTGAAGCTTTCTTT.

The CDR3 region has the DNA TGCGCCAGCAGTGAGGCCTCCCCCGGTTGGGGAAACACCATATATTTT. It yields the protein CASSEASPGWGNTIYF. V gene TRBV10-2 combines with J gene TRBJ1-3; D is unclear. CDR1 and CDR2 (germline): WSHSY, SAAADI. The CDR3 consists of 16 residues. Trimming pared 2 bases from V and 4 bases from J, leaving 15 bases between.

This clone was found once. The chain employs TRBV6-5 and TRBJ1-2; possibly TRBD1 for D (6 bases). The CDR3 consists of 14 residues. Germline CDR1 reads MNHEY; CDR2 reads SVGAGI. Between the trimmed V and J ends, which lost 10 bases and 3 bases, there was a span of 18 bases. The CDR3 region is CATQNPSGDYGYTF. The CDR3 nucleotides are TGTGCCACCCAGAATCCTTCAGGGGACTATGGCTACACCTTC.

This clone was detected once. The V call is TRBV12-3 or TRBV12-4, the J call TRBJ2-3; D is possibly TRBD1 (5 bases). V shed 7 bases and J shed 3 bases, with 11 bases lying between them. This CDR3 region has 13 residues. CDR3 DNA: TGTGCCAGCACTCCGCAGGGAACAGATACGCAGTATTTT. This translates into CASTPQGTDTQYF.

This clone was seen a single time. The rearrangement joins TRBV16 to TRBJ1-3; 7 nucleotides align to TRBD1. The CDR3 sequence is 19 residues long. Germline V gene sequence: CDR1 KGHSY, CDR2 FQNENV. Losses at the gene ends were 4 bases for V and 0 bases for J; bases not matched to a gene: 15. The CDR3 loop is CASSPIAPGQAISGNTIYF. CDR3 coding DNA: TGTGCCAGCAGCCCGATCGCCCCTGGACAGGCCATCTCTGGAAACACCATATATTTT.

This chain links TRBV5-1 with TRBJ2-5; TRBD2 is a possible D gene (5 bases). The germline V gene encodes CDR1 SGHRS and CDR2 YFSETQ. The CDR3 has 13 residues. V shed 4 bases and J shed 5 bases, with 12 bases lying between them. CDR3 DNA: TGCGCCAGCAGCCAACTAGTTCAGGAGACCCAGTACTTC. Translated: CASSQLVQETQYF.

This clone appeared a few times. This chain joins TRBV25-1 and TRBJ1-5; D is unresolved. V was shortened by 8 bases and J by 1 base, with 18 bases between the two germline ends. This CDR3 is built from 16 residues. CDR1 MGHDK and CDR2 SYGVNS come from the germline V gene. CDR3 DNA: TGTGCCAGCGTCTTCGAGATCTCGGGGAGCAATCAGCCCCAGCATTTT. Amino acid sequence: CASVFEISGSNQPQHF.

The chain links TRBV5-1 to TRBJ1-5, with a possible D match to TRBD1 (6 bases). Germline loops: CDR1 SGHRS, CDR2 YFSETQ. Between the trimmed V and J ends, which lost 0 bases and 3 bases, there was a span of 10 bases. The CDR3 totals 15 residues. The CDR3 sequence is CASSLAGHNNQPQHF. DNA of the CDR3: TGCGCCAGCAGCTTGGCGGGACACAACAATCAGCCCCAGCATTTT.

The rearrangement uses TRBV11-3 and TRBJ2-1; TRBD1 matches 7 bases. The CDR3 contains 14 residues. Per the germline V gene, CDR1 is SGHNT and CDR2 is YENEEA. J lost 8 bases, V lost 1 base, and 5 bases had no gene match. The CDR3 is CASSLGQGRDEQFF. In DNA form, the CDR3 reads TGTGCCAGCAGCTTAGGACAGGGTAGGGATGAGCAGTTCTTC.

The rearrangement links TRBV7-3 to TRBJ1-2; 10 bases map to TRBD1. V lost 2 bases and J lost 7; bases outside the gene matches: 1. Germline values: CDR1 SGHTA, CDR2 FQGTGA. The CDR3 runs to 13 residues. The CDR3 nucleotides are TGTGCCAGCAGCTTAGGGACAGGGGTTGGCTACACCTTC. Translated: CASSLGTGVGYTF.

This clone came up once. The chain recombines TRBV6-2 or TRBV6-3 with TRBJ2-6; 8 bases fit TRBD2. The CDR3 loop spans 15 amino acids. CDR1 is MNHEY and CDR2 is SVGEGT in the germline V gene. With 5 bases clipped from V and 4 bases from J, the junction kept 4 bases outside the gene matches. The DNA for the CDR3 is TGTGCCAGCAGTCCAGCGGGGGCCGGGGCCAACGTCCTGACTTTC. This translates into CASSPAGAGANVLTF.

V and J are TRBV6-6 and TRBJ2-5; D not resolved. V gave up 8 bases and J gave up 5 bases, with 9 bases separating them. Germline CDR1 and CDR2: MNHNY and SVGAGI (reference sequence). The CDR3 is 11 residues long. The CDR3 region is CASGEFETQYF. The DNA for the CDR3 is TGTGCCAGCGGAGAGTTTGAGACCCAGTACTTC.

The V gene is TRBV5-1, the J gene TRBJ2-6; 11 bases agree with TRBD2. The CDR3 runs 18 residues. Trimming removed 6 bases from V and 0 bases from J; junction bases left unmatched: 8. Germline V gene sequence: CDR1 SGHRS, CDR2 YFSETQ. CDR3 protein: CASMKGLAVSSGANVLTF. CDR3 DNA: TGCGCCAGCATGAAGGGACTAGCGGTCTCCTCTGGGGCCAACGTCCTGACTTTC.

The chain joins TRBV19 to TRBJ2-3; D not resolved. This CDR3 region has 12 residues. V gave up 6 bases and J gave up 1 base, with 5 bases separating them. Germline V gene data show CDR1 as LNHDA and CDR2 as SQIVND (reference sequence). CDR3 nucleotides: TGTGCCAGTAGCCGGGGCACAGATACGCAGTATTTT. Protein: CASSRGTDTQYF.

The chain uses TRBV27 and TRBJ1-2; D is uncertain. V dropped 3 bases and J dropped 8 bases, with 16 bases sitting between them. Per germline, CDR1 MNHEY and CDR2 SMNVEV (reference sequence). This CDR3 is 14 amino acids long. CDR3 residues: CASSFSPVGRGYTF. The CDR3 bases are TGTGCCAGCAGTTTCTCCCCGGTCGGGAGGGGCTACACCTTC.

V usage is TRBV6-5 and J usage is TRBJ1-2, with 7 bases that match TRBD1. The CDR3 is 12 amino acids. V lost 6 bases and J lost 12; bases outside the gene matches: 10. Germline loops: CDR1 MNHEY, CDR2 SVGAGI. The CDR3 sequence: CASRSLDRADTF. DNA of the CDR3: TGTGCCAGCAGGTCGCTTGACAGGGCGGACACCTTC.